This T cell receptor (beta chain) derives from a study of OX40 agonist ivuxolimab in advanced cancers. Study overall: All patients had ivuxolimab intravenously every 2 weeks at 0.01 to 10 mg/kg.

Systemic immunosuppression or autoimmune disease history was grounds to exclude patients. Method: immunoSEQ multiplex PCR; TCRdb's copy keeps in-frame clones and lacks some. The sample shows 35,000 or so clones, about four fifths of them seen only once. This material consisted of CD4+ or CD8+ T cells sorted from blood, taken in a trial of the OX40 agonist ivuxolimab. The receptor's source is an adult with an advanced solid tumor such as melanoma, head and neck, liver or kidney cancer.

CDR3 region: CASSQVAVATETQYF. CDR3 bases: TGCGCCAGCAGCCAAGTGGCAGTAGCGACAGAGACCCAGTACTTC. This sequence joins TRBV4-1 and TRBJ2-5; maybe TRBD2 (5 bases). The CDR3 consists of 15 residues. The V gene's germline CDR1 is MGHRA and CDR2 YSYEKL. Between the trimmed V and J ends, which lost 1 base and 4 bases, there was a span of 13 bases.